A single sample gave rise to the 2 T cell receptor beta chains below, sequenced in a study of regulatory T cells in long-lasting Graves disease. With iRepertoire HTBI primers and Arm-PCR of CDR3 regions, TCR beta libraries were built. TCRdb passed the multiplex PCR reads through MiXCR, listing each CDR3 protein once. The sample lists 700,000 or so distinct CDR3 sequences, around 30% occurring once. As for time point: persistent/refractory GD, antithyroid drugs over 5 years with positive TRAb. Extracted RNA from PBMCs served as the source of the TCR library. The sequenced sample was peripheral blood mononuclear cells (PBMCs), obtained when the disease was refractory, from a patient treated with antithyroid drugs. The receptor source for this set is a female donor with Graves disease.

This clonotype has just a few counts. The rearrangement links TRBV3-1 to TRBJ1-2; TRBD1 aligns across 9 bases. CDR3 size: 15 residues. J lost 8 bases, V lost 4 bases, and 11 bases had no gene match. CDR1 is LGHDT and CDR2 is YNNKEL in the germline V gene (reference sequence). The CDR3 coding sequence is TGTGCCAGCAGCCCGAGCCTCACAGGGGGCGGGGGCTACACCTTC. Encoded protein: CASSPSLTGGGGYTF.

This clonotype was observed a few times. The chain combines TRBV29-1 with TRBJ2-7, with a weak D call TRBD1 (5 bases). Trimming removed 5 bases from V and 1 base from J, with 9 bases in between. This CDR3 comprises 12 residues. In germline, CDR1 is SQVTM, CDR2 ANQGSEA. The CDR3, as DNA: TGCAGCGTTCCTCAGGGATCCTACGAGCAGTACTTC. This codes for CSVPQGSYEQYF.